The clone carrying this T cell receptor (beta chain) has a count of ten or more. Its specificity is not known. Individual cDNA molecules were tagged with unique molecular identifiers. TCRdb ran MiXCR on the 5' RACE reads and lists one entry per CDR3 protein. Of under 100,000 distinct CDR3 sequences listed, around 13% are singletons. This sample stems from a study of early T cells in non-severe SARS-CoV-2 infection. On the study more broadly: The chains were unpaired, and the sequenced material was bulk RNA from unsorted whole blood.

CDR1 and CDR2 from the germline V gene are MDHEN and SYDVKM. The CDR3 loop spans 22 amino acids. Germline trimming cut 4 bases from V and 4 bases from J; bases unmatched to any gene: 28. Study results and limitations: Using VDJdb, the matching emphasized anti-spike CD8 responses while missing private and CD4 specificities.

The receptor's source is an adult who was a healthcare worker with PCR-confirmed SARS-CoV-2 infection or an uninfected control (not recorded which). This chain connects TRBV28 to TRBJ2-1; 7 bases map to TRBD2. The sequencing input was whole blood. CDR3 sequence reads: CASSYAPLRGGGGREGYNEQFF. The DNA for the CDR3 is TGTGCCAGCAGTTATGCCCCACTGCGGGGAGGTGGAGGGAGGGAGGGATACAATGAGCAGTTCTTC.